These T cell receptor beta chains were read from a single sample in a study of Graves' ophthalmopathy and Graves' hyperthyroidism. One entry per CDR3 protein results from TCRdb running MiXCR on the multiplex PCR reads. The table shows about 550,000 distinct CDR3 sequences, with roughly 39% occurring only once. The sample comprised peripheral blood or thyroid tissue (not recorded which). The receptors were gathered from an adult man with Graves' hyperthyroidism. The CDR3 runs from the conserved cysteine through the conserved F or W. The order of the fields is D gene, J gene, clone size, V gene, CDR3 length, CDR3 DNA, CDR3 protein. D genes are given only for firm matches. Some rows mark clone size as missing; the rest say once, few, many or name a class of expanded clone.

. TRBJ2-5 . TRBV29-1 14 TGCAGCGTTGAAGATCGGGGACACGGGGAGACCCAGTACTTC CSVEDRGHGETQYF
. TRBJ1-2 many TRBV7-9 14 TGTGCCAGCAGCTTAAGTGGGCAGCACGATGGCTACACCTTC CASSLSGQHDGYTF
. TRBJ1-4 many TRBV6-5 15 TGTGCCAGCAGTTACTCGACTGCAACTAATGAAAAACTGTTTTTT CASSYSTATNEKLFF
TRBD1 TRBJ1-5 . TRBV12-3/TRBV12-4 15 TGTGCCAGCAGCCCCGGACAGGGGGACAATCAGCCCCAGCATTTT CASSPGQGDNQPQHF
. TRBJ1-4 many TRBV29-1 14 TGCAGCGTTTCGGGGCTTGCAACTAATGAAAAACTGTTTTTT CSVSGLATNEKLFF
. TRBJ2-2 . TRBV12-5 20 TGTGCTAGTGGTTTGGTACAAATCGGATCAGCAGGGTTCGTTAGTGGGGAGCTGTTTTTT CASGLVQIGSAGFVSGELFF
TRBD1 TRBJ1-6 . TRBV5-1 15 TGCGCCAGCAGCCCCGACAGGGTTTTTAATTCACCCCTCCACTTT CASSPDRVFNSPLHF
. TRBJ2-7 many TRBV5-8 13 TGTGCCAGCAGCCAAGGGAGCTCCTACGAGCAGTACTTC CASSQGSSYEQYF
TRBD2 TRBJ2-7 . TRBV20-1 16 TGCAGTGCAGAAGGGACTAGCGGGAGTCTTTCCTACGAGCAGTACTTC CSAEGTSGSLSYEQYF
. TRBJ1-4 . TRBV7-2 14 TGTGCCAGCAGATTTACTAGCGGGAGTGAAAAACTGTTTTTT CASRFTSGSEKLFF
TRBD1 TRBJ2-6 many TRBV9 20 TGTGCCAGCAGCGTAGCTCCGGACAGGGCGAAGGGCTCTGGGGCCAACGTCCTGACTTTC CASSVAPDRAKGSGANVLTF
. TRBJ1-3 many TRBV24-1 14 TGTGCCACCAGTGACCCCTATAAAGGGAACACCATATATTTT CATSDPYKGNTIYF
TRBD1 TRBJ1-5 few TRBV7-9 13 TGTGCCAGCAGCTTCGGACAGGTTCAGCCCCAGCATTTT CASSFGQVQPQHF
TRBD1 TRBJ1-6 many TRBV20-1 16 TGCAGTGCTAGAGATCTAAACAGGGGATATAATTCACCCCTCCACTTT CSARDLNRGYNSPLHF
. TRBJ1-4 . TRBV29-1 13 TGCAGCGTTGGGGTCGCAGGGGACGAAAAACTGTTTTTT CSVGVAGDEKLFF
TRBD1 TRBJ2-2 many TRBV9 17 TGTGCCAGCACCGCCAACCCGGACAGGGCGAACACCGGGGAGCTGTTTTTT CASTANPDRANTGELFF
. TRBJ2-5 few TRBV12-3/TRBV12-4 16 TGTGCCGGCAGTTTAAGTAAGGTAGCGGCGAAAGAGACCCAGTACTTC CAGSLSKVAAKETQYF
TRBD2 TRBJ2-3 . TRBV20-1 15 TGCAGTGCTAGAGAACTAGCGGGAGGCACAGATACGCAGTATTTT CSARELAGGTDTQYF
. TRBJ1-5 . TRBV20-1 16 TGCAGTGCTGGAAACCCGTCGGACAGTTTCAATCAGCCCCAGCATTTT CSAGNPSDSFNQPQHF
TRBD1 TRBJ1-5 many TRBV10-1 14 TGCGCCAGCAGGGACAGGGAACGGGGTCAGCCCCAGCATTTT CASRDRERGQPQHF
. TRBJ2-7 many TRBV10-3 15 TGTGCCATCAGGGACGGGACGGACGATTCCTACGAGCAGTACTTC CAIRDGTDDSYEQYF
. TRBJ2-3 once TRBV12-3/TRBV12-4 17 TGTGCCAGCAGTTTAGGCCCCGGCAGCAGTGTCACAGATACGCAGTATTTT CASSLGPGSSVTDTQYF
TRBD1 TRBJ1-2 . TRBV29-1 13 TGCAGCGCTGACAGGGCGGATAGCTATGGCTACACCTTC CSADRADSYGYTF
. TRBJ1-5 many TRBV28 14 TGTGCCAGCAGTTTTGGGCAGGTCGTACCTCCCCAGCATTTT CASSFGQVVPPQHF
TRBD2 TRBJ2-5 . TRBV25-1 17 TGTGCCAGCAGTGAAGCCGGGGTCGTAGCGGGAGGTGAGACCCAGTACTTC CASSEAGVVAGGETQYF
. TRBJ2-5 few TRBV9 14 TGTGCCAGCAGTGGCCGACAGTGGCAAGAGACCCAGTACTTC CASSGRQWQETQYF
TRBD1 TRBJ2-7 . TRBV29-1 12 TGCAGCCCCCAAGGACAGGGGTTTGAGCAGTACTTC CSPQGQGFEQYF
. TRBJ1-5 . TRBV2 15 TGTGCCAGCAGCCATTCGGGGGGAAAAAATCAGCCCCAGCATTTT CASSHSGGKNQPQHF
. TRBJ1-2 many TRBV12-3/TRBV12-4 14 TGTGCCAGCAGTTTAAAGGCCCTGGGCTATGGCTACACCTTC CASSLKALGYGYTF
TRBD2 TRBJ2-2 few TRBV5-1 15 TGCGCCAGCAGCCCCCCTAGCGGGTCCACCGGGGAGCTGTTTTTT CASSPPSGSTGELFF
TRBD2 TRBJ2-5 . TRBV7-8 18 TGTGCCAGCAGCCGCTGGGGGGGGAGTCGACAGCCTCAAGAGACCCAGTACTTC CASSRWGGSRQPQETQYF
TRBD1 TRBJ2-1 . TRBV10-3 15 TGTGCCAGCAGTGTAACCGGGACAGGGGACAATGAGCAGTTCTTC CASSVTGTGDNEQFF
TRBD1 TRBJ2-2 few TRBV20-1 16 TGCAGTGCTAGAGATCACAGGGGCGCGTCCACCGGGGAGCTGTTTTTT CSARDHRGASTGELFF
. TRBJ1-5 many TRBV2 15 TGTGCCAGCAGTGACCATCAGTATAGCAATCAGCCCCAGCATTTT CASSDHQYSNQPQHF
. TRBJ1-2 many TRBV29-1 17 TGCAGCGTTGCAAGTTTGGGGATCTTTCTCACCCACTATGGCTACACCTTC CSVASLGIFLTHYGYTF
TRBD1 TRBJ1-5 many TRBV24-1 14 TGTGCCACCGAAGGGGGCGCGGGAGGTCAGCCCCAGCATTTT CATEGGAGGQPQHF
TRBD1 TRBJ1-1 many TRBV6-5 13 TGTGCCAGCAGTCACCAGGGGGACACTGAAGCTTTCTTT CASSHQGDTEAFF
TRBD1 TRBJ1-4 . TRBV6-6 12 TGTGCCAGCGACAAGACAGGGGGTGAACTGTTTTTT CASDKTGGELFF
. TRBJ1-6 few TRBV27 14 TGTGCCAGCAGTTCAGGGGTTTGGGGTTCACCCCTCCACTTT CASSSGVWGSPLHF
. TRBJ1-2 many TRBV12-3/TRBV12-4 14 TGTGCCAGCAGTTTCGGAGGGGGGGGCTATGGCTACACCTTC CASSFGGGGYGYTF
. TRBJ2-7 . TRBV10-3 12 TGTGCCGGCAGCTTGACAGTCTACGAGCAGTACTTC CAGSLTVYEQYF
. TRBJ1-5 many TRBV12-3/TRBV12-4 13 TGTGCCAGCAGTTCTGGTAGCAATCAGCCCCAGCATTTT CASSSGSNQPQHF
. TRBJ2-1 . TRBV25-1 13 TGTGCCAGCAGTGGTCTGGAGTACAATGAGCAGTTCTTC CASSGLEYNEQFF
. TRBJ1-4 few TRBV10-3 14 TGTGCCATCAGTTCCCAAACAGGCACTGAAAAACTGTTTTTT CAISSQTGTEKLFF
. TRBJ2-2 . TRBV10-3 16 TGTGCCAGCAGTTATTCAGCTCCCTTGGCCACCGGGGAGCTGTTTTTT CASSYSAPLATGELFF
. TRBJ2-7 . TRBV5-1 14 TGCGCCAGCAGCGGCCCCCCGCCTCCCTACGAGAAGCACTTC CASSGPPPPYEKHF